Sequencing of this T cell receptor (beta chain) was carried out in a study of regulatory T cells in long-lasting Graves disease (dated by TCRdb to the early 2020s). Describing the broader study: Persistent Graves' disease was defined as antithyroid drug treatment for over 5 years with persistently positive TSH receptor autoantibodies. A total of roughly 35 samples were covered by TCR sequencing, comprising roughly 13 persistent and 20 or so newly diagnosed Graves' disease patients. Antithyroid drugs had been taken for 8.5 to 13 years on average by persistent Graves' disease patients in the clinical cohort. Patients with persistent Graves' disease were compared with patients with newly diagnosed Graves' disease using TCR sequencing and RNA sequencing of peripheral blood. The study was conducted in China and was registered as a clinical trial. General findings and caveats noted by the study authors: The study examined only peripheral blood because the primary lesion, thyroid tissue, could not be accessed. A larger number of public clonotypes was shared among persistent patients (approximately 3,000) than among newly diagnosed patients (around 870). As a limitation, the authors acknowledged that the small sample size may reduce accuracy. Preferential use of TRBV28, TRBJ1-2 and TRBJ2-5 was observed in persistent disease, whereas TRBV20-1 and TRBJ2-1 were favored in newly diagnosed disease. Persistent Graves' disease patients showed lower TCR Shannon entropy and fewer highly expanded clones than newly diagnosed patients, suggesting clonal expansion. Only the TCR beta chain was sequenced and analyzed.

The protocol used for the library was multiplex PCR. Sequencing was performed on an Illumina HiSeq 4000. To build TCR beta libraries, CDR3 regions were amplified by Arm-PCR using iRepertoire HTBI primers. PCR products were gel purified before sequencing. In the authors' own workflow: Across samples, 60 to 75 TRBV and approximately 15 TRBJ segments were identified and used for gene usage analysis of CDR3 amino acid clonotypes. Filtered high-quality paired reads were merged into contigs using COPE and FqMerger. Contigs were aligned with BLAST to IMGT TRBV, TRBD and TRBJ reference genes, and CDR3 was defined per IMGT. Highly expanded clones were defined as clonotypes with a frequency above 0.1%. Repertoire diversity was measured by Shannon entropy, and V-J evenness by the Gini coefficient. A clonotype was considered public if more than one individual shared it. TCRdb reanalyzed the raw reads on its own, using fastp at Q25 for trimming and MiXCR for clone calling, and kept in-frame beta chains. Rows are combined by CDR3 protein, so each entry shows the most common genes and DNA. The V and J calls and clone size are TCRdb's, not the authors'. The sample table shows 650,000 to 700,000 distinct CDR3 sequences, and 25% to 30% are seen once. Under 55% of the sample is taken by the ten largest.

As encoded in the germline V gene, CDR1 is ENHRY while CDR2 is SYGVKD. The CDR3 runs 15 amino acids, cysteine and phenylalanine included. Only the CDR3 portion is preserved as DNA: 45 bases, with reading frame beginning at the first base. V is clipped by 3 bases and J by 8 bases, and the sequence between their germline boundaries is 16 bases long. The time point label of this sample denotes: persistent/refractory GD, antithyroid drugs over 5 years with positive TRAb. RNA was extracted from PBMCs in TRIzol for both TCR sequencing and RNA sequencing. The diagnosis of Graves' disease followed American Thyroid Association guidelines. Recruitment of patients was carried out at an endocrinology department in Xi'an, China. Each patient gave roughly 8.4 milliliters of peripheral blood, collected in an EDTA anticoagulant tube. Ficoll Paque Plus density gradient separation was used to isolate PBMCs, and no additional T cell sorting was done. An Agilent 2100 Bioanalyzer and agarose gel were used to assess RNA quality, and a NanoDrop 2000 was used to measure RNA concentration.

Points on this clonotype: Its antigen is currently not known. No quality values exist for individual bases; no much larger clone is one base distant.

The sequences come from peripheral blood mononuclear cells (PBMCs), collected when the disease was refractory, from a patient treated with antithyroid drugs. This sequence originates from a female donor with Graves disease. The rearrangement combines TRBV10-3 with TRBJ1-4; no D gene call is confident. The DNA sequence follows: TGTGCCATCAGTGATTTGGGTCCAGGTGGAGAAAAACTGTTTTTT. Its protein is CAISDLGPGGEKLFF.